The entry below describes one T cell receptor beta chain. Its specificity is unknown. After constant-region reverse-primer amplification, full-length variable regions underwent semi-nested PCR with Nested Universal Primer A. MiXCR, applied by TCRdb to the 5' RACE reads, yields one record per CDR3 protein. This table holds about 40,000 distinct CDR3 sequences, about 30% found once. Study conclusions and caveats: Whole repertoires were not studied in the larger cohort, only one V-J beta rearrangement.

The CDR3 is 12 amino acids. Trimming removed 6 bases at V and 4 bases at J, with 7 bases between. The germline V gene encodes CDR1 KGHSH and CDR2 LQKENI. The sequencing input was tumor-infiltrating memory CD4+ T cells sorted from the breast tumor. Noted subset: memory CD4+ T cells, CD4+CD45RO+CD25-. The J gene is TRBJ2-1, the V gene TRBV18; D is possibly TRBD2 (5 bases). This TCR was recovered from a female donor with breast cancer. The CDR3 here is CASSGDYNEQFF. In DNA form, the CDR3 reads TGTGCCAGCTCCGGGGATTACAATGAGCAGTTCTTC.